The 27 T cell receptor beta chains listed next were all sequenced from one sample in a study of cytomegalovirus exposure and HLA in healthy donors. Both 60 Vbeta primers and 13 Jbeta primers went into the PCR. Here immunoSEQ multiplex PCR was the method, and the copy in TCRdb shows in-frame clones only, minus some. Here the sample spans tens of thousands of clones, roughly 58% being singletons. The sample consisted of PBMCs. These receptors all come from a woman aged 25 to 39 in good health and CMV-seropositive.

CDR3 DNA: TGTGCCAGCAGCATGAGAGGACAGACCGCCTACGAGCAGTACTTC. Protein sequence: CASSMRGQTAYEQYF. The chain carries TRBV6-1 and TRBJ2-7; D might be TRBD1 (6 bases). CDR1 is MNHNS and CDR2 is SASEGT in the germline V gene. The CDR3 sequence is 15 residues long. V was trimmed by 6 bases and J by 2 bases, leaving 17 bases between them.

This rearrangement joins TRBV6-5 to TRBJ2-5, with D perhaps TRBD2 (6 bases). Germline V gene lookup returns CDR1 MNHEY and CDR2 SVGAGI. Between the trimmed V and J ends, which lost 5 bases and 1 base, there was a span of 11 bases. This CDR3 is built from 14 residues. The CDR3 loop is CASSIGLSQETQYF. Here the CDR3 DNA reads TGTGCCAGCAGTATAGGACTATCCCAAGAGACCCAGTACTTC.

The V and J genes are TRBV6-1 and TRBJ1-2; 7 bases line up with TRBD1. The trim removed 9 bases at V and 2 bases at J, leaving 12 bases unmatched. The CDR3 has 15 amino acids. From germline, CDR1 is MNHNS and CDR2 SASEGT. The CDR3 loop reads CASDGDSTLNYGYTF. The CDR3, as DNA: TGTGCCAGTGATGGGGACAGTACTTTGAACTATGGCTACACCTTC.

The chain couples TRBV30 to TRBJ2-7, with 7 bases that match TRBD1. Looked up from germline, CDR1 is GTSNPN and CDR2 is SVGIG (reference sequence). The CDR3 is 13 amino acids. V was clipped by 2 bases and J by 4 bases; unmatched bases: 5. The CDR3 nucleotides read TGTGCCTGGAGTTGGGACAGTACTTACGAGCAGTACTTC. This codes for CAWSWDSTYEQYF.

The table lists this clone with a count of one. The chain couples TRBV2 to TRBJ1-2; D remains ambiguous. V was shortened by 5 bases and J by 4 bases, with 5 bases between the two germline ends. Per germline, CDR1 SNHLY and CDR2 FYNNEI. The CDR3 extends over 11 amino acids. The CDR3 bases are TGTGCCAGCAGTTACAGCTATGGCTACACCTTC. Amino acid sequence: CASSYSYGYTF.

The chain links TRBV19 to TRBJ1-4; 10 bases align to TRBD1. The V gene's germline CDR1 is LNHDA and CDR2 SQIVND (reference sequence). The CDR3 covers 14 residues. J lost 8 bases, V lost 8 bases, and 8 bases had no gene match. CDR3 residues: CASGDRGLREKLFF. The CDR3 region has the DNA TGTGCCAGTGGTGACAGGGGGCTAAGGGAAAAACTGTTTTTT.

The CDR3 bases are TGTGCCAGCAGTGAATATCCTCCCCAGGCACCCCTCCACTTT. Amino acids: CASSEYPPQAPLHF. This chain joins TRBV6-1 and TRBJ1-6; D uncertain. The CDR3 extends over 14 amino acids. V lost 2 bases to trimming and J lost 11 bases, with 13 bases between them. Germline V lookup: CDR1 MNHNS, CDR2 SASEGT.

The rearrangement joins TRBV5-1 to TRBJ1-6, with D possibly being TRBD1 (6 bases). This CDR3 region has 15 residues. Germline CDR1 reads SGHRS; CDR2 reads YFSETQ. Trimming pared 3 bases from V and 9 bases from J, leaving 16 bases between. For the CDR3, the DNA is TGCGCCAGCAGCTCCCAGTTAGCAGGGGTTTCACCCCTCCACTTT. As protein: CASSSQLAGVSPLHF. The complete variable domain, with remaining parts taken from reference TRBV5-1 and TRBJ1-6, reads KAGVTQTPRYLIKTRGQQVTLSCSPISGHRSVSWYQQTPGQGLQFLFEYFSETQRNKGNFPGRFSGRQFSNSRSEMNVSTLELGDSALYLCASSSQLAGVSPLHFGNGTRLTVT.

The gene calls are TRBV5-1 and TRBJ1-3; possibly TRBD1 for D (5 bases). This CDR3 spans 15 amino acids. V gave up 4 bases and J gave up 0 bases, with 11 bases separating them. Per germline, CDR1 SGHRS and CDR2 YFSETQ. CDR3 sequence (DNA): TGCGCCAGCAGCCCCGTTACAGGCTCTGGAAACACCATATATTTT. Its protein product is CASSPVTGSGNTIYF.

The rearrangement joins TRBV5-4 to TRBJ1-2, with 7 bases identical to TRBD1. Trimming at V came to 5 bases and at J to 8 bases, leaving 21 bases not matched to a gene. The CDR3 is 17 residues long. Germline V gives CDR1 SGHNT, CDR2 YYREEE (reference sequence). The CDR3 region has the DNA TGTGCCAGCAGTTCCCACTCACGACAGGGCTCCCTTTGGGGCTACACCTTC. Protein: CASSSHSRQGSLWGYTF.

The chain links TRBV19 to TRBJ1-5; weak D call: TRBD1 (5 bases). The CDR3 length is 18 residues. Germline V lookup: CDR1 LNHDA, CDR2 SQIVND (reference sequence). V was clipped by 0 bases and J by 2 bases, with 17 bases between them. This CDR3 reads CASSIDRTGDPGNQPQHF. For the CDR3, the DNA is TGTGCCAGTAGTATAGACCGTACAGGAGATCCGGGCAATCAGCCCCAGCATTTT.

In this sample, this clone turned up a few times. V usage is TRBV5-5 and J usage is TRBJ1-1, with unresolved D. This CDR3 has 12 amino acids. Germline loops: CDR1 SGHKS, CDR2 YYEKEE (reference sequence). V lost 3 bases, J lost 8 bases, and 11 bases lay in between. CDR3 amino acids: CASSYTTTEAFF. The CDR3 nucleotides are TGTGCCAGCAGCTACACTACAACCGAAGCTTTCTTT.

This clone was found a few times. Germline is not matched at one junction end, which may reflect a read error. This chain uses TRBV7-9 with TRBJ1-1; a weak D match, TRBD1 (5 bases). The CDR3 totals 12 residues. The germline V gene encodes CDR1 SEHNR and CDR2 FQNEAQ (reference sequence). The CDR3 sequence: CSSRHGQGPAFF. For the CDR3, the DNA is TGTTCCAGCAGGCACGGGCAGGGTCCAGCTTTCTTT.

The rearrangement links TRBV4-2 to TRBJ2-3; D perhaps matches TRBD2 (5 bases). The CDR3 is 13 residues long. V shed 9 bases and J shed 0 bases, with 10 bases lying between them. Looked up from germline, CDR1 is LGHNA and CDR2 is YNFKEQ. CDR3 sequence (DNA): TGTGCCAGTGCACTAGAAAGCACAGATACGCAGTATTTT. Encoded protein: CASALESTDTQYF.

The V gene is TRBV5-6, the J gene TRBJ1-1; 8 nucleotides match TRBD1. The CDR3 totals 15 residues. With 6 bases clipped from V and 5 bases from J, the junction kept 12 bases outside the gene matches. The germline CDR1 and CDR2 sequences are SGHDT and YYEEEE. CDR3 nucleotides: TGTGCCAGCAATACACCTAGACAGGGGAGAACTGAAGCTTTCTTT. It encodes CASNTPRQGRTEAFF.

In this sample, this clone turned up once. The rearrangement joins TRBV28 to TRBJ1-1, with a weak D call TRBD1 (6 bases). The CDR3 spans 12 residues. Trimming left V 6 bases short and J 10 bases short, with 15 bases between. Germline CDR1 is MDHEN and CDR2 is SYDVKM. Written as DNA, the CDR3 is TGTGCCAGCAGAACCACAGGGCCTGGAGCTTTCTTT. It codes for CASRTTGPGAFF.

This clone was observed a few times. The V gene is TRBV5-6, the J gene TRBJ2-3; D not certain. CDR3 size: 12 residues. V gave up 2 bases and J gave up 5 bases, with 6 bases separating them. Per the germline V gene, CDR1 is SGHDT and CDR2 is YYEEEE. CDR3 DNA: TGTGCCAGCAGCTTCAGACTAGATACGCAGTATTTT. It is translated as CASSFRLDTQYF.

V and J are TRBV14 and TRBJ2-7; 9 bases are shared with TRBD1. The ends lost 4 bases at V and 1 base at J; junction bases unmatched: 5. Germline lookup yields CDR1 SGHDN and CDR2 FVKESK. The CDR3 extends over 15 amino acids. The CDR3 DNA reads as TGTGCCAGCAGCCGAATACAGGGGGCATCCTACGAGCAGTACTTC. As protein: CASSRIQGASYEQYF.

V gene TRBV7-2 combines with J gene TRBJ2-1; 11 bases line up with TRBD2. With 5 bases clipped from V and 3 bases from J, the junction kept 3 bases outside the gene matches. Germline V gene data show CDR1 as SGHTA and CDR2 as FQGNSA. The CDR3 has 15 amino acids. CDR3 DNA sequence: TGTGCCAGCAGCCCGGGACTAGCGGACTACAATGAGCAGTTCTTC. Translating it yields CASSPGLADYNEQFF.

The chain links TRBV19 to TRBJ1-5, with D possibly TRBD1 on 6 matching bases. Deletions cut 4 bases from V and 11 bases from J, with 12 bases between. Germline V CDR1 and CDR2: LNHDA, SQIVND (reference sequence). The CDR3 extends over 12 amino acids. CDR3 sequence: CASSRGPLSQHF. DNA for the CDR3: TGTGCCAGTAGTAGGGGGCCCCTTTCCCAGCATTTT.

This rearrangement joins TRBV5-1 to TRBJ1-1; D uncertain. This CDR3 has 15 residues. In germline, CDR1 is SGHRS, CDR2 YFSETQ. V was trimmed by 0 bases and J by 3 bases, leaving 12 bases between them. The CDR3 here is CASSLDLVAHTEAFF. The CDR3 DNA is TGCGCCAGCAGCTTGGATCTGGTGGCTCACACTGAAGCTTTCTTT.

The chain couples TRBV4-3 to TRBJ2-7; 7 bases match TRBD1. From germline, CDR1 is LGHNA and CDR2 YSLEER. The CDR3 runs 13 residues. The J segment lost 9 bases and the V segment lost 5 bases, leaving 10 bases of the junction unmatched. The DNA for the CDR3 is TGCGCCAGCAGCGTAGACATGAGGGGGCTGCAGTACTTC. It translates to CASSVDMRGLQYF.

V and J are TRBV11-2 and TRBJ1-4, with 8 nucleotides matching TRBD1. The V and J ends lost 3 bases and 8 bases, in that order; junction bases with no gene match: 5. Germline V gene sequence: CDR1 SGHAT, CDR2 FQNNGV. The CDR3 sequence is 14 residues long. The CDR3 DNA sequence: TGTGCCAGCAGCTTGGACAGGGTAGGGGAAAAACTGTTTTTT. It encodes CASSLDRVGEKLFF.

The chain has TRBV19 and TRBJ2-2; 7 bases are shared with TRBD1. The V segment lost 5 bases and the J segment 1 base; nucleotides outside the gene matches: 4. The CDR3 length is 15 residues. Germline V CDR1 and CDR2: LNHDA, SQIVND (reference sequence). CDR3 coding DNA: TGTGCCAGTAGTCCGGGACAGCTGAACACCGGGGAGCTGTTTTTT. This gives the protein CASSPGQLNTGELFF.

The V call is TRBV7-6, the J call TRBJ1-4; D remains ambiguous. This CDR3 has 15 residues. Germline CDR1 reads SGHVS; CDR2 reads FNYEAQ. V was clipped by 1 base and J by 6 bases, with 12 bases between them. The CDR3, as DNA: TGTGCCAGCAGCTTAGGGAGCTACCGTGATGAAAAACTGTTTTTT. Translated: CASSLGSYRDEKLFF.

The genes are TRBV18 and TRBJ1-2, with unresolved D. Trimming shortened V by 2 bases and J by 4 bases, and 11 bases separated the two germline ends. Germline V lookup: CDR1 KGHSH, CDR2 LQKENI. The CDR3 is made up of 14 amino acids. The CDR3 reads CASSPESAGYGYTF. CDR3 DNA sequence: TGTGCCAGCTCACCAGAATCAGCAGGCTATGGCTACACCTTC.

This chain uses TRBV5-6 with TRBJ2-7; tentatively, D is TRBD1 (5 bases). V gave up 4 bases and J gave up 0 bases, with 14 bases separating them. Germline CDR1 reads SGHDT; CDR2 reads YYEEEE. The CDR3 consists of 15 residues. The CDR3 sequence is CASSPPLGLSYEQYF. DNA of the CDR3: TGTGCCAGCAGCCCGCCGTTGGGGCTCTCCTACGAGCAGTACTTC.